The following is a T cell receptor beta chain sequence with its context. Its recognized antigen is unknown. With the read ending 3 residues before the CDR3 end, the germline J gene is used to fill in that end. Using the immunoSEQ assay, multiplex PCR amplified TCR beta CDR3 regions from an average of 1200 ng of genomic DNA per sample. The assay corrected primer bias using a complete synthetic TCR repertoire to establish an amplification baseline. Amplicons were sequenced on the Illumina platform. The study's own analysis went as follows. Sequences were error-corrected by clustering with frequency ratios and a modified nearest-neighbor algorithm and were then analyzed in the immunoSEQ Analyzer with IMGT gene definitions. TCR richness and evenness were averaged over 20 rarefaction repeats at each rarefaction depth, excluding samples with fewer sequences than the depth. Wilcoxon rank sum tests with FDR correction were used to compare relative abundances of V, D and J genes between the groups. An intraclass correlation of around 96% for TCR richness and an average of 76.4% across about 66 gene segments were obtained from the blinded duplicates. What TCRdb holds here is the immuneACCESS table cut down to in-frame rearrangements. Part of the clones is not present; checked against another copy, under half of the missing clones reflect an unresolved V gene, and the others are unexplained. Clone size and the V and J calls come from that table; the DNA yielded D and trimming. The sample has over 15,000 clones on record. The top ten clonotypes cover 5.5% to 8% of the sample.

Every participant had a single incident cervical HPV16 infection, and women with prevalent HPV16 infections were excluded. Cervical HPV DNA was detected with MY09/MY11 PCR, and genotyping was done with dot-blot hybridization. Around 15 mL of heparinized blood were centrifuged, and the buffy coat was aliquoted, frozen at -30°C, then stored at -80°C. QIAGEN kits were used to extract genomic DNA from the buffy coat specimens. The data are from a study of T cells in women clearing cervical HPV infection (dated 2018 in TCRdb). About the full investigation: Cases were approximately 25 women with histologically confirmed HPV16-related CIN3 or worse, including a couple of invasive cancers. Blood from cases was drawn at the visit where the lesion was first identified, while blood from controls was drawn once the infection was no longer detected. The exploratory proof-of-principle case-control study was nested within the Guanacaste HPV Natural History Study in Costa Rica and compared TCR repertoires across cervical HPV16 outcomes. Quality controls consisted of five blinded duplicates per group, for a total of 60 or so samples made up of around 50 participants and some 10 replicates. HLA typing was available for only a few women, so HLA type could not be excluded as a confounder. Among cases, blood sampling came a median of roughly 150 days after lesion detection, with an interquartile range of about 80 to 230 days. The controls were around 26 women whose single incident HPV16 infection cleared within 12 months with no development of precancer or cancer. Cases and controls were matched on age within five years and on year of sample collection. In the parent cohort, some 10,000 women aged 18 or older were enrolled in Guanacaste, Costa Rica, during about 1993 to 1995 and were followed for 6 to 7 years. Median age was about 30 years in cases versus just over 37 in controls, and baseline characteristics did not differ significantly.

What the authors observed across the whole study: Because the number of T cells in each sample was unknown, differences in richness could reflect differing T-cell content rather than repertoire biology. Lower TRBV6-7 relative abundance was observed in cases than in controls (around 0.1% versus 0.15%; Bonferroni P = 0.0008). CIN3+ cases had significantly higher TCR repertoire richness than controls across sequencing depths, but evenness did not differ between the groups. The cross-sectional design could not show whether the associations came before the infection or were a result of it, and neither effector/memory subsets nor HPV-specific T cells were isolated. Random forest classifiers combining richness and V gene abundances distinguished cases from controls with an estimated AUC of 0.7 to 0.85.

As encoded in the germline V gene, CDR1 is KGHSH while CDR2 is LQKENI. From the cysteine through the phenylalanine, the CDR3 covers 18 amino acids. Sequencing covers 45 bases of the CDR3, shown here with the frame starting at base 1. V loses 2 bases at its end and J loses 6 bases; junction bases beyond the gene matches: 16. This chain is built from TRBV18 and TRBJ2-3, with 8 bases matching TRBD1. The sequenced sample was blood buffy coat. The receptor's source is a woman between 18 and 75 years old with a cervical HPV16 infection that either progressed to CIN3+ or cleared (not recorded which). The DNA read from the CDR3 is TGTGCCAGCTCACCAGATATAGGAGACAGGGGCCCCGAGGATACG. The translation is CASSPDIGDRGPEDT. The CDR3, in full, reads CASSPDIGDRGPEDTQYF.